The 28 T cell receptor beta chains presented below share a single source sample, sequenced in a study of blood T cell repertoires in COVID-19. The assay was immunoSEQ multiplex PCR, and TCRdb's table has in-frame clones only and misses some. The sample comprises more than 200,000 clones, around nine tenths of which are singletons, and approximately 2.2% rests with the top ten. Sequencing used peripheral blood. All receptors come from a middle-aged woman who had recovered from COVID-19.

The chain uses TRBV19 and TRBJ2-3, with no clear D. Germline loops: CDR1 LNHDA, CDR2 SQIVND (reference sequence). The CDR3 contains 13 residues. Trimming cost V 8 bases and J 2 bases, with 11 bases left between them. The CDR3 protein is CASWSQYTDTQYF. The CDR3 DNA reads TGTGCCAGTTGGAGCCAGTACACAGATACGCAGTATTTT.

V and J are TRBV30 and TRBJ1-5, with TRBD1 matching over 8 bases. The CDR3 sequence is 15 residues long. Looked up from germline, CDR1 is GTSNPN and CDR2 is SVGIG (reference sequence). After removal of 4 bases from V and 7 bases from J, the junction contained 12 bases not matched to a gene. The CDR3 nucleotides are TGTGCCTGGAACTCAGGGGGCTTGGGTTCCCAGCCCCAGCATTTT. Amino acids: CAWNSGGLGSQPQHF. Based on the CDR3 plus reference TRBV30 and TRBJ1-5, the full variable domain is SQTIHQWPATLVQPVGSPLSLECTVEGTSNPNLYWYRQAAGRGLQLLFYSVGIGQISSEVPQNLSASRPQDRQFILSSKKLLLSDSGFYLCAWNSGGLGSQPQHFGDGTRLSIL.

The chain joins TRBV9 to TRBJ2-3; 9 positions match TRBD2. The CDR3 consists of 16 residues. Germline V gene lookup returns CDR1 SGDLS and CDR2 YYNGEE. After removal of 0 bases from V and 6 bases from J, the junction contained 8 bases not matched to a gene. The CDR3 sequence is CASSVGGSGRMDTQYF. CDR3 in DNA: TGTGCCAGCAGCGTAGGAGGCAGCGGGAGGATGGATACGCAGTATTTT.

V gene TRBV7-2 combines with J gene TRBJ2-3; 9 bases agree with TRBD2. Germline V CDR1 and CDR2: SGHTA, FQGNSA. J gave up 2 bases and V 2 bases, and 5 bases lay outside the gene matches. This CDR3 has 16 amino acids. The CDR3 region is CASSLQTSGLTDTQYF. DNA for the CDR3: TGTGCCAGCAGCTTACAGACTAGCGGACTCACAGATACGCAGTATTTT.

V and J are TRBV6-1 and TRBJ2-7; TRBD1 matches 7 bases. Unmatched junction bases numbered 7, after V lost 6 bases and J lost 2 bases. This CDR3 spans 14 amino acids. CDR1 is MNHNS and CDR2 is SASEGT in the germline V gene. CDR3 nucleotide sequence: TGTGCCAGCAGCTCAATAGGACAGGCCTACGAGCAGTACTTC. It translates to CASSSIGQAYEQYF.

This chain joins TRBV3-1 (or the pseudogene TRBV3-2) and TRBJ2-7; D is possibly TRBD1 (6 bases). V shed 1 base and J shed 1 base, with 11 bases lying between them. The CDR3 sequence is 15 residues long. From germline, CDR1 is LGHDT and CDR2 YNNKEL (reference sequence). For the CDR3, the DNA is TGTGCCAGCAGCCAAGCCCCGGGACATTCCTACGAGCAGTACTTC. Encoded protein: CASSQAPGHSYEQYF.

To note about this clone: Other DNA sequences in this sample translate to the same CDR3. V and J are TRBV7-2 and TRBJ2-7; 13 positions agree with TRBD2. The ends lost 1 base at V and 4 bases at J; junction bases unmatched: 1. The germline CDR1 and CDR2 sequences are SGHTA and FQGNSA. This CDR3 has 15 residues. The CDR3 reads CASSLGLAGGYEQYF. CDR3 sequence (DNA): TGTGCCAGCAGCTTAGGACTAGCGGGAGGATACGAGCAGTACTTC.

The chain has TRBV19 and TRBJ2-7, with a weak D call TRBD1 (6 bases). The length of the CDR3 is 15 residues. Germline V gene lookup returns CDR1 LNHDA and CDR2 SQIVND (reference sequence). Trimming stripped 7 bases from V and 6 bases from J, with 22 bases between. CDR3 sequence reads: CASTPSVLGQSEQYF. The CDR3 DNA sequence: TGTGCCAGTACCCCATCAGTTTTAGGACAGTCCGAGCAGTACTTC. Based on the CDR3 plus reference TRBV19 and TRBJ2-7, the full variable domain is DGGITQSPKYLFRKEGQNVTLSCEQNLNHDAMYWYRQDPGQGLRLIYYSQIVNDFQKGDIAEGYSVSREKKESFPLTVTSAQKNPTAFYLCASTPSVLGQSEQYFGPGTRLTVT.

This clone has a handful of counts. V usage is TRBV6-5 and J usage is TRBJ1-1; 10 bases are a match to TRBD1. Losses at the gene ends were 5 bases for V and 3 bases for J; bases not matched to a gene: 6. From germline, CDR1 is MNHEY and CDR2 SVGAGI. The CDR3 spans 15 residues. CDR3: CASSRGQGWDTEAFF. The CDR3 DNA sequence: TGTGCCAGCAGTAGGGGACAGGGGTGGGACACTGAAGCTTTCTTT.

This clone showed up just once. The V and J genes are TRBV18 and TRBJ1-2, with D maybe TRBD1 (5 bases). The germline V and J ends were trimmed by 3 bases and 5 bases, with 13 bases remaining between them. Per germline, CDR1 KGHSH and CDR2 LQKENI. The CDR3 totals 14 residues. CDR3 coding DNA: TGTGCCAGCTCACCGAACGGGGGAAATTATGGCTACACCTTC. Its translation is CASSPNGGNYGYTF.

The rearrangement links TRBV29-1 to TRBJ2-1; tentative D call: TRBD2 (7 bases). CDR1 is SQVTM and CDR2 is ANQGSEA in the germline V gene. The CDR3 length is 14 residues. The CDR3 bases are TGCAAGATCGCGGGGGCGCAGAGCGGCGGTGAGCAGTTCTTC. Translation: CKIAGAQSGGEQFF.

V usage is TRBV11-2 and J usage is TRBJ2-1; D is unresolved. V lost 5 bases to trimming and J lost 1 base, with 12 bases between them. Per germline, CDR1 SGHAT and CDR2 FQNNGV. The CDR3 covers 15 residues. CDR3 sequence reads: CASSPEAQSYNEQFF. The DNA of the CDR3 is TGTGCCAGCAGCCCTGAGGCACAATCCTACAATGAGCAGTTCTTC.

The CDR3 spells CASSSRDRLTYNEQFF. The DNA for the CDR3 is TGTGCCAGCAGTTCGCGGGACAGGCTGACCTACAATGAGCAGTTCTTC. The chain links TRBV6-2 or TRBV6-3 to TRBJ2-1; 8 bases match TRBD1. The CDR3 runs to 16 residues. J was trimmed by 2 bases and V by 4 bases; bases with no gene match: 7. The V gene's germline CDR1 is MNHEY and CDR2 SVGEGT.

The chain links TRBV29-1 to TRBJ2-3; TRBD2 agrees at 14 bases. There are 15 residues in the CDR3. Germline V lookup: CDR1 SQVTM, CDR2 ANQGSEA. Germline trimming cut 1 base from V and 5 bases from J; bases unmatched to any gene: 2. This CDR3 reads CSVEAGTSGRDTQYF. CDR3 bases: TGCAGCGTTGAAGCCGGGACTAGCGGGAGAGATACGCAGTATTTT.

V usage is TRBV7-2 and J usage is TRBJ2-7; 7 bases align to TRBD1. Trimming removed 7 bases from V and 6 bases from J; junction bases left unmatched: 9. This CDR3 contains 13 residues. Germline CDR1 is SGHTA and CDR2 is FQGNSA. The CDR3, as DNA: TGTGCCAGCAAGGGGGCTAAGGGGCCCGAGCAGTACTTC. Translated: CASKGAKGPEQYF.

V usage is TRBV6-2 or TRBV6-3 and J usage is TRBJ1-5; 9 bases line up with TRBD1. Germline V gene sequence: CDR1 MNHEY, CDR2 SVGEGT. The CDR3 loop spans 19 amino acids. V lost 0 bases and J lost 3; bases outside the gene matches: 12. CDR3 sequence reads: CASSYSRGQGFLHNQPQHF. For the CDR3, the DNA is TGTGCCAGCAGTTACTCGAGGGGACAGGGCTTCCTTCACAATCAGCCCCAGCATTTT.

The rearrangement uses TRBV30 and TRBJ2-3, with TRBD1 matching 7 bases. Losses at the gene ends were 1 base for V and 2 bases for J; bases not matched to a gene: 6. CDR1 and CDR2 (germline): GTSNPN, SVGIG (reference sequence). The CDR3 runs 15 residues. In DNA form, the CDR3 reads TGTGCCTGGAGTGCCCGACAGGGATTCACAGATACGCAGTATTTT. Amino acid sequence: CAWSARQGFTDTQYF. The full variable domain, its missing parts supplied by reference TRBV30 and TRBJ2-3, is SQTIHQWPATLVQPVGSPLSLECTVEGTSNPNLYWYRQAAGRGLQLLFYSVGIGQISSEVPQNLSASRPQDRQFILSSKKLLLSDSGFYLCAWSARQGFTDTQYFGPGTRLTVL.

The CDR3 DNA sequence: TGCGCCAGCAGCTCCGGGACAGGGGGCTCGGCCCTCCACTTT. Residues: CASSSGTGGSALHF. The chain joins TRBV5-1 to TRBJ1-6; 12 positions agree with TRBD1. The CDR3 loop spans 14 amino acids. V trimming: 3 bases; J trimming: 14 bases; junction bases outside the gene matches: 6. CDR1 is SGHRS and CDR2 is YFSETQ in the germline V gene.

In its sample, this clone was seen a few times. The chain combines TRBV25-1 with TRBJ2-7; tentative D call: TRBD1 (6 bases). Germline CDR1 MGHDK, CDR2 SYGVNS. This CDR3 has 16 residues. Trimming shortened V by 4 bases and J by 2 bases, and 18 bases separated the two germline ends. Here the CDR3 DNA reads TGTGCCAGCAGTGGGTCTACAGGGTTAAGGACCTACGAGCAGTACTTC. Translation gives CASSGSTGLRTYEQYF.

The CDR3 nucleotides read TGTGCCAGTAATATTCCTGGCGGGACCAGCACAGATACGCAGTATTTT. Amino acids: CASNIPGGTSTDTQYF. The J gene is TRBJ2-3, the V gene TRBV19, with a tentative D call TRBD2 (6 bases). V gave up 7 bases and J gave up 0 bases, with 17 bases separating them. This CDR3 spans 16 amino acids. Germline loops: CDR1 LNHDA, CDR2 SQIVND (reference sequence). The variable domain in full, with the rest retrieved from reference TRBV19 and TRBJ2-3, is DGGITQSPKYLFRKEGQNVTLSCEQNLNHDAMYWYRQDPGQGLRLIYYSQIVNDFQKGDIAEGYSVSREKKESFPLTVTSAQKNPTAFYLCASNIPGGTSTDTQYFGPGTRLTVL.

The rearrangement links TRBV14 to TRBJ2-1; D is possibly TRBD2 (5 bases). The length of the CDR3 is 14 residues. V gave up 2 bases and J gave up 8 bases, with 13 bases separating them. Looked up from germline, CDR1 is SGHDN and CDR2 is FVKESK. In DNA, the CDR3 is TGTGCCAGCAGCCAACAAGCCGGGAACCATGAGCAGTTCTTC. Amino acids: CASSQQAGNHEQFF.

The chain combines TRBV27 with TRBJ1-4, with TRBD1 as a possible D gene (6 bases). Germline-derived CDR1 and CDR2 are MNHEY and SMNVEV (reference sequence). The CDR3 is 15 amino acids. The V end was cut by 3 bases, the J end by 1 base, with 9 bases between. CDR3 sequence (DNA): TGTGCCAGCAGTTTTCGACAGGAAACTAATGAAAAACTGTTTTTT. Residues: CASSFRQETNEKLFF.

This chain joins TRBV5-4 and TRBJ1-2; no firm D call. The CDR3 is 14 residues long. Trimming took 4 bases from V and 2 from J, leaving 12 bases between them. CDR1 and CDR2 from the germline V gene are SGHNT and YYREEE (reference sequence). The CDR3 DNA reads as TGTGCCAGCAGCGCGGGCCTTGACAACTATGGCTACACCTTC. This codes for CASSAGLDNYGYTF.

The CDR3 loop is CASSPPGGPGQYF. CDR3 nucleotide sequence: TGTGCCAGCAGCCCCCCAGGGGGACCAGGCCAGTATTTT. V usage is TRBV11-1 and J usage is TRBJ2-3; 7 nucleotides line up with TRBD1. This CDR3 has 13 residues. V dropped 5 bases and J dropped 12; count of bases not matched to a gene: 11. CDR1 is SGHAT and CDR2 is FQDESV in the germline V gene (reference sequence).

V usage is TRBV11-3 and J usage is TRBJ1-5, with D possibly matching TRBD1 (5 bases). Trimming shortened V by 1 base and J by 6 bases, and 10 bases separated the two germline ends. This CDR3 has 14 amino acids. CDR1 and CDR2 (germline): SGHNT, YENEEA. This CDR3 reads CASSLAGSGQPQHF. Here the CDR3 DNA reads TGTGCCAGCAGCTTAGCAGGGTCGGGTCAGCCCCAGCATTTT.

The chain carries TRBV11-2 and TRBJ2-3, with unresolved D. CDR1 is SGHAT and CDR2 is FQNNGV in the germline V gene. This CDR3 spans 16 amino acids. Trimming removed 3 bases from V and 0 bases from J, with 13 bases in between. Here the CDR3 reads CASSFSRHRSTDTQYF. DNA for the CDR3: TGTGCCAGCAGCTTCTCGAGGCACCGGAGCACAGATACGCAGTATTTT. The complete variable domain, with remaining parts taken from reference TRBV11-2 and TRBJ2-3, reads EAGVAQSPRYKIIEKRQSVAFWCNPISGHATLYWYQQILGQGPKLLIQFQNNGVVDDSQLPKDRFSAERLKGVDSTLKIQPAKLEDSAVYLCASSFSRHRSTDTQYFGPGTRLTVL.

The chain couples TRBV6-5 to TRBJ2-6; possible D gene TRBD1, 6 bases. Deletions cut 6 bases from V and 2 bases from J, with 11 bases between. The CDR3 totals 15 residues. Germline V gene lookup returns CDR1 MNHEY and CDR2 SVGAGI. The CDR3 protein is CASSLTGTGANVLTF. DNA of the CDR3: TGTGCCAGCAGCTTAACAGGGACTGGGGCCAACGTCCTGACTTTC.

The chain joins TRBV3-1 (or the pseudogene TRBV3-2) to TRBJ1-2, with a tentative D call TRBD1 (6 bases). Germline V CDR1 and CDR2: LGHDT, YNNKEL (reference sequence). This CDR3 has 16 residues. V lost 2 bases, J lost 4 bases, and 17 bases lay in between. CDR3 in DNA: TGTGCCAGCAGCCAAAGGGCACAGGGTGAGTCCTATGGCTACACCTTC. Amino acids: CASSQRAQGESYGYTF.